The 32 T cell receptor beta chains below all came from one sample that was sequenced in a study of blood T cell repertoires in COVID-19. This table comes from immunoSEQ multiplex PCR, and its TCRdb copy is limited to in-frame clones, with some not included. Among approximately 60,000 clones listed, 78% were seen once. The sample consisted of peripheral blood. Receptor source: a man between 60 and 75 years old with COVID-19, enrolled during active disease.

The gene calls are TRBV11-2 and TRBJ1-3; no clear D. The CDR3 loop spans 14 amino acids. Germline V gene lookup returns CDR1 SGHAT and CDR2 FQNNGV. V was cut by 5 bases and J by 0 bases, with 8 bases left in between. CDR3 protein: CASSKSHSGNTIYF. Here the CDR3 DNA reads TGTGCCAGCAGCAAGAGCCACTCTGGAAACACCATATATTTT.

The chain has TRBV7-2 and TRBJ2-5, with D perhaps TRBD2 (7 bases). CDR1 and CDR2 (germline): SGHTA, FQGNSA. The CDR3 spans 16 residues. Between the trimmed V and J ends, which lost 5 bases and 3 bases, there was a span of 19 bases. This chain's CDR3 is CASSRRGGGAEETQYF. The CDR3 coding sequence is TGTGCCAGCAGCAGAAGGGGAGGGGGTGCTGAAGAGACCCAGTACTTC.

The chain joins TRBV5-5 to TRBJ2-2; the D gene is possibly TRBD2 (6 bases). V lost 8 bases and J 5 bases, leaving 13 bases between the germline ends. CDR3 length equals 13 residues. Germline CDR1 reads SGHKS; CDR2 reads YYEKEE (reference sequence). CDR3 region: CARNGGTTGELFF. DNA for the CDR3: TGTGCCAGAAACGGGGGAACAACCGGGGAGCTGTTTTTT. Combining the CDR3 with reference TRBV5-5 and TRBJ2-2 gives the whole variable domain DAGVTQSPTHLIKTRGQQVTLRCSPISGHKSVSWYQQVLGQGPQFIFQYYEKEERGRGNFPDRFSARQFPNYSSELNVNALLLGDSALYLCARNGGTTGELFFGEGSRLTVL.

This chain joins TRBV6-5 and TRBJ1-3, with no clear D. Trimming stripped 6 bases from V and 1 base from J, with 7 bases between. The length of the CDR3 is 13 residues. Germline CDR1 is MNHEY and CDR2 is SVGAGI. CDR3 loop: CASSSGSGNTIYF. In nucleotides, the CDR3 is TGTGCCAGCAGCTCAGGTTCTGGAAACACCATATATTTT.

The CDR3 spells CASSPSPGAKNIQYF. The CDR3 DNA reads as TGTGCCAGCAGTCCCTCCCCAGGAGCCAAAAACATTCAGTACTTC. V usage is TRBV27 and J usage is TRBJ2-4; D uncertain. Per the germline V gene, CDR1 is MNHEY and CDR2 is SMNVEV (reference sequence). The ends were cut back, 5 bases at V and 0 bases at J, with 11 bases in the middle. This CDR3 region has 15 residues.

This chain joins TRBV10-2 and TRBJ2-5; the match to TRBD1 covers 7 bases. With 7 bases clipped from V and 5 bases from J, the junction kept 7 bases outside the gene matches. CDR1 WSHSY and CDR2 SAAADI come from the germline V gene. There are 13 residues in the CDR3. CDR3 region: CASKRGQGETQYF. The CDR3 region has the DNA TGCGCCAGCAAGAGGGGGCAGGGGGAGACCCAGTACTTC.

The chain uses TRBV10-2 and TRBJ1-4, with TRBD1 matching 11 bases. This CDR3 spans 15 amino acids. CDR1 and CDR2 (germline): WSHSY, SAAADI. J lost 8 bases, V lost 4 bases, and 6 bases had no gene match. The CDR3 coding sequence is TGCGCCAGCAGTGCCGGGACAGGGGGAGGCGAAAAACTGTTTTTT. This codes for CASSAGTGGGEKLFF.

This clone has more than one count but fewer than ten. The chain combines TRBV3-1 (or the pseudogene TRBV3-2) with TRBJ2-5; weak D call: TRBD2 (6 bases). V was trimmed by 7 bases and J by 9 bases, leaving 18 bases between them. Looked up from germline, CDR1 is LGHDT and CDR2 is YNNKEL (reference sequence). This CDR3 spans 13 amino acids. The CDR3 protein is CASTMGLYSPQYF. In nucleotides, the CDR3 is TGTGCCAGCACGATGGGACTTTACAGTCCCCAGTACTTC.

The chain combines TRBV2 with TRBJ2-7, with D maybe TRBD2 (5 bases). V lost 0 bases to trimming and J lost 6 bases, with 12 bases between them. Germline CDR1 is SNHLY and CDR2 is FYNNEI. The CDR3 extends over 14 amino acids. The chain's CDR3 is CASSEATLGGEQYF. CDR3 DNA: TGTGCCAGCAGTGAAGCGACCTTAGGAGGCGAGCAGTACTTC.

This chain uses TRBV7-3 with TRBJ2-5, with a tentative D call TRBD2 (5 bases). The length of the CDR3 is 13 residues. V lost 2 bases, J lost 5 bases, and 9 bases lay in between. Germline V CDR1 and CDR2: SGHTA, FQGTGA. CDR3 DNA sequence: TGTGCCAGCAGCTTACGCGGGTACGAGACCCAGTACTTC. Translated: CASSLRGYETQYF.

This chain uses TRBV24-1 with TRBJ2-7, with a possible D match to TRBD1 (6 bases). V was shortened by 3 bases and J by 6 bases, with 17 bases between the two germline ends. The CDR3 sequence is 15 residues long. Germline assignment: CDR1 KGHDR and CDR2 SFDVKD. CDR3 residues: CATSDPTQGWREQYF. As DNA, the CDR3 is TGTGCCACCAGTGATCCGACACAGGGATGGCGCGAGCAGTACTTC.

J is TRBJ2-1 and V is TRBV12-5; the match to TRBD2 covers 12 bases. Germline CDR1 reads LGHNT; CDR2 reads FRNRAP. With 5 bases clipped from V and 4 bases from J, the junction kept 3 bases outside the gene matches. This CDR3 has 15 residues. CDR3 DNA sequence: TGTGCTAGTGGTAAAGGACTAGCGGGATACAATGAGCAGTTCTTC. As protein: CASGKGLAGYNEQFF. Supplemented by reference TRBV12-5 and TRBJ2-1, the full variable domain reads DARVTQTPRHKVTEMGQEVTMRCQPILGHNTVFWYRQTMMQGLELLAYFRNRAPLDDSGMPKDRFSAEMPDATLATLKIQPSEPRDSAVYFCASGKGLAGYNEQFFGPGTRLTVL.

V gene TRBV7-6 combines with J gene TRBJ2-1; TRBD2 might be the D (5 bases). CDR1 is SGHVS, CDR2 FNYEAQ, per germline. The CDR3 is 15 amino acids. Trimming pared 5 bases from V and 0 bases from J, leaving 11 bases between. Here the CDR3 reads CASSGGPISYNEQFF. CDR3 DNA: TGTGCCAGCAGCGGAGGACCGATCTCCTACAATGAGCAGTTCTTC. Together with reference TRBV7-6 and TRBJ2-1, the CDR3 gives the full variable domain: GAGVSQSPRYKVTKRGQDVALRCDPISGHVSLYWYRQALGQGPEFLTYFNYEAQQDKSGLPNDRFSAERPEGSISTLTIQRTEQRDSAMYRCASSGGPISYNEQFFGPGTRLTVL.

The V call is TRBV5-4, the J call TRBJ2-3; 7 bases align to TRBD1. Germline lookup yields CDR1 SGHNT and CDR2 YYREEE (reference sequence). The V and J ends lost 4 bases and 3 bases, in that order; junction bases with no gene match: 8. This CDR3 contains 15 residues. The CDR3: CASSRRDSVTDTQYF. CDR3 sequence (DNA): TGTGCCAGCAGCCGACGGGACAGCGTAACAGATACGCAGTATTTT.

There are a few counts of this clone. DNA of the CDR3: TGTGCCTGGAGTTGGGACATATACACTGAAGCTTTCTTT. Protein: CAWSWDIYTEAFF. This chain uses TRBV30 with TRBJ1-1; a possible D gene is TRBD1 (6 bases). CDR1 GTSNPN and CDR2 SVGIG come from the germline V gene (reference sequence). The CDR3 contains 13 residues. V was shortened by 2 bases and J by 3 bases, with 10 bases between the two germline ends.

This chain joins TRBV2 and TRBJ2-5, with 10 nucleotides matching TRBD2. V was pared by 4 bases and J by 4 bases, with 6 bases of the junction left unmatched. CDR1 and CDR2 from the germline V gene are SNHLY and FYNNEI. There are 15 residues in the CDR3. CDR3 protein: CASSALAGEGETQYF. In DNA form, the CDR3 reads TGTGCCAGCAGTGCGCTAGCGGGAGAGGGAGAGACCCAGTACTTC.

The chain carries TRBV30 and TRBJ2-5, with D unresolved. The CDR3 extends over 12 amino acids. The ends were cut back, 4 bases at V and 1 base at J, with 7 bases in the middle. CDR1 and CDR2 (germline): GTSNPN, SVGIG (reference sequence). The chain's CDR3 is CAWMTAQETQYF. The CDR3 DNA is TGTGCCTGGATGACTGCCCAAGAGACCCAGTACTTC.

The chain carries TRBV7-2 and TRBJ1-4, with no clear D. Germline V gene data show CDR1 as SGHTA and CDR2 as FQGNSA. The V end was cut by 2 bases, the J end by 4 bases, with 8 bases between. The CDR3 runs to 14 residues. CDR3 protein: CASSLTADNEKLFF. The CDR3 nucleotides read TGTGCCAGCAGCTTAACGGCGGATAATGAAAAACTGTTTTTT.

The chain recombines TRBV6-1 with TRBJ1-1, with D unclear. V dropped 3 bases and J dropped 1 base, with 6 bases sitting between them. The CDR3 extends over 13 amino acids. CDR1 and CDR2 (germline): MNHNS, SASEGT. The CDR3 protein is CASSERENTEAFF. The CDR3 DNA follows: TGTGCCAGCAGTGAGCGCGAGAACACTGAAGCTTTCTTT.

V usage is TRBV6-5 and J usage is TRBJ2-2; 8 nucleotides line up with TRBD1. The V and J ends lost 7 bases and 6 bases, in that order; junction bases with no gene match: 4. Germline V lookup: CDR1 MNHEY, CDR2 SVGAGI. The CDR3 loop spans 13 amino acids. CDR3: CASKVQGAGELFF. DNA for the CDR3: TGTGCCAGCAAAGTACAGGGGGCCGGGGAGCTGTTTTTT.

In this sample, this clone turned up a few times. V usage is TRBV28 and J usage is TRBJ1-5; TRBD1 is a possible D gene (5 bases). Trimming cost V 7 bases and J 2 bases, with 24 bases left between them. From germline, CDR1 is MDHEN and CDR2 SYDVKM. The CDR3 extends over 18 amino acids. CDR3 sequence: CASTHPLGSGLGNQPQHF. The CDR3 DNA is TGTGCCAGCACTCACCCTTTGGGATCAGGGTTGGGCAATCAGCCCCAGCATTTT.

The rearrangement joins TRBV29-1 to TRBJ2-7; maybe TRBD2 (5 bases). Germline V gene lookup returns CDR1 SQVTM and CDR2 ANQGSEA. The CDR3 is 13 amino acids. V shed 6 bases and J shed 7 bases, with 19 bases lying between them. In nucleotides, the CDR3 is TGCAGCGTCCGGGGATCACAATTAATGGAGCAGTACTTC. The encoded protein is CSVRGSQLMEQYF.

V and J are TRBV19 and TRBJ1-2, with D possibly TRBD1 on 5 matching bases. V was shortened by 7 bases and J by 9 bases, with 21 bases between the two germline ends. The CDR3 totals 14 residues. Germline V gene lookup returns CDR1 LNHDA and CDR2 SQIVND (reference sequence). The CDR3 is CASTNLNVQGSYTF. The CDR3 region has the DNA TGTGCCAGTACCAACCTCAACGTCCAGGGTAGCTACACCTTC.

The chain is built from TRBV5-1 and TRBJ2-5; a possible D gene is TRBD1 (7 bases). V was shortened by 4 bases and J by 5 bases, with 12 bases between the two germline ends. Germline V gene data show CDR1 as SGHRS and CDR2 as YFSETQ. This CDR3 comprises 13 residues. The CDR3 reads CASSARGAETQYF. The CDR3, as DNA: TGCGCCAGCAGCGCCAGGGGGGCCGAGACCCAGTACTTC.

This chain connects TRBV11-2 to TRBJ2-5; the match to TRBD1 covers 7 bases. The CDR3 runs 17 residues. The ends lost 5 bases at V and 0 bases at J; junction bases unmatched: 12. Per germline, CDR1 SGHAT and CDR2 FQNNGV. The CDR3 protein is CASSPYPLTGNQETQYF. DNA for the CDR3: TGTGCCAGCAGCCCATACCCCTTGACAGGGAACCAAGAGACCCAGTACTTC.

As DNA, the CDR3 is TGTGCCAGCAGCGTTCTCCCTCTAGCGGGGGAGGTACGCTCCTACAATGAGCAGTTCTTC. This gives the protein CASSVLPLAGEVRSYNEQFF. The chain combines TRBV9 with TRBJ2-1; 10 bases are shared with TRBD2. The CDR3 is 20 residues long. Germline lookup yields CDR1 SGDLS and CDR2 YYNGEE. The junction had 14 bases not matched to a gene; V was cut back by 2 bases and J by 0 bases.

The rearrangement joins TRBV19 to TRBJ1-1; D uncertain. The CDR3 is made up of 11 amino acids. Germline loops: CDR1 LNHDA, CDR2 SQIVND (reference sequence). The V gene lost 6 bases and the J gene lost 9 bases, with 11 bases spanning the gap. CDR3 residues: CASRTGLKAFF. The CDR3 nucleotides are TGTGCCAGTAGGACCGGGTTAAAAGCTTTCTTT.

The genes are TRBV27 and TRBJ2-7; TRBD1 is a possible D gene (6 bases). Germline CDR1 MNHEY, CDR2 SMNVEV (reference sequence). Trimming cost V 5 bases and J 1 base, with 18 bases left between them. There are 16 residues in the CDR3. In nucleotides, the CDR3 is TGTGCCAGCAGTACACGGACAGCCCTTAAGTCCTACGAGCAGTACTTC. Encoded protein: CASSTRTALKSYEQYF.

The chain links TRBV11-2 to TRBJ2-1, with 8 bases fitting TRBD2. The J segment lost 7 bases and the V segment lost 5 bases, leaving 13 bases of the junction unmatched. Looked up from germline, CDR1 is SGHAT and CDR2 is FQNNGV. This CDR3 is 16 amino acids long. The CDR3, as DNA: TGTGCCAGCAGCCCGGCCCGGGCGGGGGGTTGGAATGAGCAGTTCTTC. Its translation is CASSPARAGGWNEQFF.

The rearrangement uses TRBV5-1 and TRBJ1-2; TRBD1 matches 7 bases. V lost 5 bases to trimming and J lost 5 bases; unmatched junction nucleotides: 6. Germline CDR1 reads SGHRS; CDR2 reads YFSETQ. The CDR3 runs to 13 residues. The CDR3 DNA is TGCGCCAGCAGTACGGGACAGCAATATGGCTACACCTTC. Translating gives CASSTGQQYGYTF.

The chain combines TRBV7-6 with TRBJ1-1; a possible D gene is TRBD1 (6 bases). This CDR3 contains 16 residues. Germline V gene sequence: CDR1 SGHVS, CDR2 FNYEAQ. Trimming stripped 4 bases from V and 2 bases from J, with 17 bases between. CDR3 sequence: CASSSDPGTINTEAFF. The CDR3 nucleotides read TGTGCCAGCAGCTCGGACCCCGGGACAATAAACACTGAAGCTTTCTTT. Filled out from reference TRBV7-6 and TRBJ1-1, the complete variable domain reads GAGVSQSPRYKVTKRGQDVALRCDPISGHVSLYWYRQALGQGPEFLTYFNYEAQQDKSGLPNDRFSAERPEGSISTLTIQRTEQRDSAMYRCASSSDPGTINTEAFFGQGTRLTVV.

This clone was recorded only once. This sequence joins TRBV6-5 and TRBJ2-5; 11 positions match TRBD1. Trimming removed 6 bases from V and 4 bases from J; junction bases left unmatched: 4. The germline V gene encodes CDR1 MNHEY and CDR2 SVGAGI. The CDR3 is made up of 14 amino acids. The CDR3 region is CASSRTGGLETQYF. The CDR3 DNA reads TGTGCCAGCAGCAGGACAGGGGGCTTAGAGACCCAGTACTTC.